Listed here are 29 T cell receptor beta chains from one sample, sequenced in a study of T cell responses to AZD1222 COVID-19 vaccine. Sequencing was performed with immunoSEQ multiplex PCR; in TCRdb, only in-frame clones are kept and a portion is missing. Of 160,000 or so clones in the sample, 90% are singletons; the top ten hold 1.8%. This specimen consisted of peripheral blood, obtained on day 0 of AZD1222 vaccination. The receptor set was obtained from an adult in good health.

V and J are TRBV3-1 (or the pseudogene TRBV3-2) and TRBJ1-2; possible D gene TRBD1, 6 bases. This CDR3 is 14 amino acids long. V was shortened by 2 bases and J by 7 bases, with 14 bases between the two germline ends. Germline CDR1 reads LGHDT; CDR2 reads YNNKEL (reference sequence). The CDR3 reads CASSQWAGVGGYTF. The CDR3 DNA reads as TGTGCCAGCAGCCAATGGGCAGGGGTGGGTGGCTACACCTTC.

The gene calls are TRBV4-1 and TRBJ2-7; 11 nucleotides align to TRBD2. There are 15 residues in the CDR3. Per the germline V gene, CDR1 is MGHRA and CDR2 is YSYEKL. The V segment lost 4 bases and the J segment 2 bases; nucleotides outside the gene matches: 4. The CDR3 DNA reads as TGCGCCAGCAGCCCGGGACTAGCGGAGACCTACGAGCAGTACTTC. This gives the protein CASSPGLAETYEQYF.

The chain employs TRBV5-4 and TRBJ2-1, with 8 nucleotides matching TRBD2. Trimming took 3 bases from V and 6 from J; bases not matched to a gene: 8. The CDR3 contains 15 residues. CDR1 and CDR2 (germline): SGHNT, YYREEE (reference sequence). The CDR3 sequence: CASSSPGLGLNEQFF. The CDR3 DNA sequence: TGTGCCAGCAGCTCCCCGGGACTAGGCCTCAATGAGCAGTTCTTC.

The CDR3 DNA reads as TGTGCCAGCAGATTCTCTAGCGGGAGCTCGACAGATACGCAGTATTTT. It encodes CASRFSSGSSTDTQYF. The V gene is TRBV6-6, the J gene TRBJ2-3; 10 positions agree with TRBD2. The CDR3 runs 16 residues. V shed 6 bases and J 3 bases; nucleotides not matched to a gene: 9. From germline, CDR1 is MNHNY and CDR2 SVGAGI (reference sequence).

This chain uses TRBV18 with TRBJ1-2, with 7 bases identical to TRBD1. The V gene's germline CDR1 is KGHSH and CDR2 LQKENI. V shed 5 bases, J shed 13 bases, and the junction held 7 bases outside the gene matches. This CDR3 spans 11 amino acids. CDR3 coding DNA: TGTGCCAGCTCAGTCACAGGGGCGTTCACCTTC. Its translation: CASSVTGAFTF. The variable domain in full, with the rest retrieved from reference TRBV18 and TRBJ1-2, is NAGVMQNPRHLVRRRGQEARLRCSPMKGHSHVYWYRQLPEEGLKFMVYLQKENIIDESGMPKERFSAEFPKEGPSILRIQQVVRGDSAAYFCASSVTGAFTFGSGTRLTVV.

This clone came up once. CDR3 sequence reads: CATSRVIDLWGSYEQYF. CDR3 DNA: TGTGCCACCAGCAGAGTTATCGACCTTTGGGGCTCCTACGAGCAGTACTTC. This chain joins TRBV15 and TRBJ2-7, with no clear D. CDR1 and CDR2 from the germline V gene are LNHNV and YYDKDF (reference sequence). Trimming shortened V by 1 base and J by 0 bases, and 16 bases separated the two germline ends. There are 17 residues in the CDR3.

This clone was recorded a few times. The gene calls are TRBV11-1 and TRBJ2-7, with D hard to call. Germline values: CDR1 SGHAT, CDR2 FQDESV (reference sequence). The length of the CDR3 is 14 residues. Trimming stripped 5 bases from V and 2 bases from J, with 13 bases between. The CDR3 protein is CASSPRPGPYEQYF. In nucleotides, the CDR3 is TGTGCCAGCAGCCCAAGGCCAGGCCCCTACGAGCAGTACTTC.

This clone was recorded once. This chain connects TRBV6-5 to TRBJ2-6; D not resolved. From germline, CDR1 is MNHEY and CDR2 SVGAGI. V lost 7 bases to trimming and J lost 0 bases, with 10 bases between them. This CDR3 spans 15 amino acids. Here the CDR3 reads CASTYTGSGANVLTF. The CDR3 nucleotides are TGTGCCAGCACCTACACCGGCTCTGGGGCCAACGTCCTGACTTTC.

The rearrangement uses TRBV7-2 and TRBJ1-1, with TRBD1 matching 11 bases. CDR3 length: 17 residues. Trimming at V came to 1 base and at J to 1 base, leaving 5 bases not matched to a gene. Per germline, CDR1 SGHTA and CDR2 FQGNSA. This CDR3 reads CASSLVDRGLSNTEAFF. CDR3 coding DNA: TGTGCCAGCAGCTTAGTGGACAGGGGGCTCTCGAACACTGAAGCTTTCTTT.

The genes are TRBV16 and TRBJ2-1; 9 bases are shared with TRBD1. The germline CDR1 and CDR2 sequences are KGHSY and FQNENV. V shed 4 bases and J 15 bases; nucleotides not matched to a gene: 10. The CDR3 has 13 residues. CDR3 sequence reads: CASSPTGQGSLFF. CDR3 sequence (DNA): TGTGCCAGCAGCCCCACGGGACAGGGTTCGCTGTTCTTC.

The chain joins TRBV4-3 to TRBJ2-7, with 7 bases matching TRBD2. With V trimmed by 0 bases and J by 6 bases, 2 bases remained unmatched. In germline, CDR1 is LGHNA, CDR2 YSLEER. CDR3 length: 13 residues. The CDR3 region is CASSQESGGEQYF. As DNA, the CDR3 is TGCGCCAGCAGCCAAGAGTCGGGGGGCGAGCAGTACTTC.

This clone has more than one count but fewer than ten. The chain is built from TRBV5-4 and TRBJ2-1; the D is unclear. The CDR3 runs 13 residues. V lost 1 base to trimming and J lost 8 bases, with 10 bases between them. The V gene's germline CDR1 is SGHNT and CDR2 YYREEE (reference sequence). CDR3 nucleotides: TGTGCCAGCAGCTTGTCTCGCCCCCATGAGCAGTTCTTC. Protein: CASSLSRPHEQFF.

Worth noting for this clone: Other DNA sequences in the sample encode the same CDR3. This chain joins TRBV28 and TRBJ1-5; D unclear. The CDR3 length is 14 residues. The germline CDR1 and CDR2 sequences are MDHEN and SYDVKM. Trimming cost V 3 bases and J 0 bases, with 6 bases left between them. CDR3 region: CASSFRDSNQPQHF. The DNA of the CDR3 is TGTGCCAGCAGTTTTCGGGATAGCAATCAGCCCCAGCATTTT.

This clone was seen a single time. The chain is built from TRBV10-3 and TRBJ2-3, with D perhaps TRBD2 (6 bases). The germline V gene has CDR1 ENHRY and CDR2 SYGVKD. The CDR3 is made up of 13 amino acids. V lost 10 bases and J lost 4, with 15 bases in between. The CDR3 nucleotides read TGTGCCACCAAGGGCGGGGTCGCAGATACGCAGTATTTT. Residues: CATKGGVADTQYF.

This sequence joins TRBV28 and TRBJ1-6; 8 bases fit TRBD1. The ends lost 1 base at V and 3 bases at J; junction bases unmatched: 11. The CDR3 is 19 residues long. Germline lookup yields CDR1 MDHEN and CDR2 SYDVKM. This chain's CDR3 is CASSLSGPRTGRYNSPLHF. In nucleotides, the CDR3 is TGTGCCAGCAGTTTATCCGGGCCAAGGACAGGGCGCTATAATTCACCCCTCCACTTT.

The rearrangement links TRBV2 to TRBJ1-2, with 7 bases aligning to TRBD1. Germline V gives CDR1 SNHLY, CDR2 FYNNEI. The CDR3 totals 14 residues. Trimming at V came to 6 bases and at J to 1 base, leaving 5 bases not matched to a gene. The CDR3 region has the DNA TGTGCCAGCAGAGCAACAGGGGTTAACTATGGCTACACCTTC. This encodes CASRATGVNYGYTF.

This clone was recorded once. The rearrangement uses TRBV27 and TRBJ2-1; 9 bases fit TRBD2. CDR1 is MNHEY, CDR2 SMNVEV, per germline (reference sequence). V gave up 7 bases and J gave up 4 bases; unmatched junction bases: 11. The CDR3 consists of 16 residues. The CDR3: CASKISGSSLYNEQFF. The CDR3 nucleotides are TGTGCCAGCAAGATTAGCGGGAGTTCACTTTACAATGAGCAGTTCTTC.

This chain joins TRBV29-1 and TRBJ1-1, with TRBD1 identical over 10 bases. The CDR3 loop spans 14 amino acids. Germline-derived CDR1 and CDR2 are SQVTM and ANQGSEA. Trimming took 5 bases from V and 11 from J; bases not matched to a gene: 14. This chain's CDR3 is CSVRGRQGATGAFF. CDR3 nucleotide sequence: TGCAGCGTTCGTGGACGACAGGGGGCTACCGGGGCTTTCTTT.

The chain carries TRBV19 and TRBJ1-1; D gene unclear. This CDR3 comprises 15 residues. Germline values: CDR1 LNHDA, CDR2 SQIVND (reference sequence). V was pared by 1 base and J by 1 base, with 10 bases between. CDR3 sequence reads: CASSIGSFGNTEAFF. Here the CDR3 DNA reads TGTGCCAGTAGTATAGGCAGTTTTGGGAACACTGAAGCTTTCTTT.

The chain combines TRBV7-9 with TRBJ1-1, with D uncertain. CDR3 length: 15 amino acids. Trimming removed 2 bases at V and 1 base at J, with 11 bases between. In germline, CDR1 is SEHNR, CDR2 FQNEAQ (reference sequence). The CDR3 loop is CASSLIGSSNTEAFF. The CDR3 DNA follows: TGTGCCAGCAGCTTAATAGGCAGCTCGAACACTGAAGCTTTCTTT.

This CDR3 reads CATSASGGTDTQYF. The CDR3 DNA sequence: TGTGCCACCAGTGCTAGCGGGGGCACAGATACGCAGTATTTT. The chain links TRBV24-1 to TRBJ2-3; 9 positions match TRBD2. With 5 bases clipped from V and 1 base from J, the junction kept 0 bases outside the gene matches. Germline CDR1 KGHDR, CDR2 SFDVKD. The CDR3 is 14 amino acids.

V is TRBV19 and J is TRBJ1-4; tentative D call: TRBD1 (6 bases). The V end was cut by 6 bases, the J end by 6 bases, with 14 bases between. CDR3 length: 14 residues. Germline V lookup: CDR1 LNHDA, CDR2 SQIVND (reference sequence). The CDR3 nucleotides read TGTGCCAGTAGCATAACAGGGTTAGATGAAAAACTGTTTTTT. Amino acids: CASSITGLDEKLFF.

This rearrangement joins TRBV29-1 to TRBJ2-1; D uncertain. The germline CDR1 and CDR2 sequences are SQVTM and ANQGSEA. This CDR3 comprises 10 residues. V was cut by 4 bases and J by 8 bases, with 6 bases left in between. The DNA of the CDR3 is TGCAGCGTTGGTCTGGATGAGCAGTTCTTC. Translating gives CSVGLDEQFF.

This chain links TRBV7-8 with TRBJ1-5; D not resolved. Germline V CDR1 and CDR2: SGHVS, FQNEAQ. The germline V and J ends were trimmed by 0 bases and 9 bases, with 12 bases remaining between them. This CDR3 has 14 amino acids. For the CDR3, the DNA is TGTGCCAGCAGCTTAGCGGGCCTGGGAGGGCCCCAGCATTTT. It codes for CASSLAGLGGPQHF.

This sequence joins TRBV9 and TRBJ2-1; TRBD2 matches at 13 bases. The CDR3 is 15 amino acids. Germline CDR1 reads SGDLS; CDR2 reads YYNGEE. V shed 2 bases and J 7 bases; nucleotides not matched to a gene: 3. The chain's CDR3 is CASSVGTSGINEQFF. In DNA, the CDR3 is TGTGCCAGCAGCGTTGGGACTAGCGGGATAAATGAGCAGTTCTTC.

This chain uses TRBV5-1 with TRBJ1-4; no clear D. Deletions cut 1 base from V and 0 bases from J, with 13 bases between. Per the germline V gene, CDR1 is SGHRS and CDR2 is YFSETQ. This CDR3 spans 17 amino acids. DNA for the CDR3: TGCGCCAGCAGCTTGACACGCATTTATGCAACTAATGAAAAACTGTTTTTT. This sequence encodes CASSLTRIYATNEKLFF.

The V and J genes are TRBV12-3 or TRBV12-4 and TRBJ1-2, with TRBD1 matching over 12 bases. V was clipped by 8 bases and J by 9 bases; unmatched bases: 7. The CDR3 spans 13 residues. The CDR3 is CASSGTGGFSYTF. The CDR3 nucleotides are TGTGCCAGCTCCGGGACAGGGGGCTTTAGCTACACCTTC.

The CDR3 DNA reads TGTGCCAGCAGCCTACTTAGCGGCTACGAGCAGTACTTC. The encoded protein is CASSLLSGYEQYF. V gene TRBV3-1 (or the pseudogene TRBV3-2) combines with J gene TRBJ2-7; D is possibly TRBD2 (6 bases). The CDR3 extends over 13 amino acids. Germline V gives CDR1 LGHDT, CDR2 YNNKEL (reference sequence). V was shortened by 4 bases and J by 3 bases, with 10 bases between the two germline ends.

V gene TRBV14 combines with J gene TRBJ1-2; D remains unclear. The germline V and J ends were trimmed by 4 bases and 1 base, with 13 bases remaining between them. The CDR3 has 15 amino acids. Per germline, CDR1 SGHDN and CDR2 FVKESK. CDR3 residues: CASSPWAGINYGYTF. The CDR3 nucleotides read TGTGCCAGCAGCCCCTGGGCGGGGATTAACTATGGCTACACCTTC.